The 7 T cell receptor beta chains below were found in one sample sequenced in a study of cytomegalovirus exposure and HLA in healthy donors. A multiplex PCR was run with 60 Vbeta primers and 13 Jbeta primers. Clones were read by immunoSEQ multiplex PCR, and TCRdb kept only the in-frame ones, dropping some. This sample's table has tens of thousands of clones. The sample taken for sequencing was PBMCs. The receptors originated from a human donor in good health.

This chain joins TRBV30 and TRBJ2-7; 9 bases align to TRBD1. Unmatched junction bases numbered 6, after V lost 0 bases and J lost 0 bases. The CDR3 contains 16 residues. CDR1 is GTSNPN, CDR2 SVGIG, per germline (reference sequence). CDR3 nucleotide sequence: TGTGCCTGGAGTGTAGTAGGACAGGGGATCTCCTACGAGCAGTACTTC. Its protein product is CAWSVVGQGISYEQYF.

This chain connects TRBV11-3 to TRBJ2-1; 9 nucleotides align to TRBD1. Germline CDR1 reads SGHNT; CDR2 reads YENEEA. The CDR3 runs 17 residues. V lost 0 bases and J lost 6; bases outside the gene matches: 9. The CDR3 here is CASSLESGTGIGNEQFF. As DNA, the CDR3 is TGTGCCAGCAGCTTAGAATCTGGGACAGGGATCGGCAATGAGCAGTTCTTC.

CDR3 DNA sequence: TGTGCCAGCCATCCCGGAGGCCAAGGGCTTGATGTTCGGTACTTC. It translates to CASHPGGQGLDVRYF. This rearrangement joins TRBV7-9 to TRBJ2-5, with D possibly TRBD2 on 5 matching bases. The CDR3 extends over 15 amino acids. Germline CDR1 SEHNR, CDR2 FQNEAQ (reference sequence). V lost 8 bases, J lost 13 bases, and 29 bases lay in between.

Written as DNA, the CDR3 is TGTGCCACCAGCAGAGATACCAGGAACTATGGCTACACCTTC. Residues: CATSRDTRNYGYTF. The rearrangement links TRBV15 to TRBJ1-2; D remains unclear. Trimming cost V 0 bases and J 2 bases, with 7 bases left between them. CDR3 size: 14 residues. The germline gives CDR1 LNHNV, CDR2 YYDKDF (reference sequence).

The chain uses TRBV28 and TRBJ2-1; 8 nucleotides line up with TRBD2. Trimming removed 3 bases from V and 0 bases from J; junction bases left unmatched: 4. CDR3 length: 16 residues. Germline loops: CDR1 MDHEN, CDR2 SYDVKM. The chain's CDR3 is CASSFNGGGSYNEQFF. The CDR3 nucleotides read TGTGCCAGCAGTTTTAACGGGGGGGGCTCCTACAATGAGCAGTTCTTC.

This chain connects TRBV7-7 to TRBJ2-5; tentative D call: TRBD2 (5 bases). Germline CDR1 SSHAT, CDR2 FNYEAQ (reference sequence). This CDR3 comprises 15 residues. Trimming took off 5 bases at V and 2 bases at J, with 15 bases between the two ends. The CDR3 loop is CASSRGTTEQETQYF. As DNA, the CDR3 is TGTGCCAGCAGCCGGGGAACGACGGAACAAGAGACCCAGTACTTC.

This chain connects TRBV18 to TRBJ2-1, with 12 bases that match TRBD2. This CDR3 contains 19 residues. V shed 3 bases, J shed 0 bases, and the junction held 9 bases outside the gene matches. Germline CDR1 KGHSH, CDR2 LQKENI. The chain's CDR3 is CASSPPGLAGFSSYNEQFF. DNA for the CDR3: TGTGCCAGCTCACCCCCGGGACTAGCGGGCTTTAGCTCCTACAATGAGCAGTTCTTC.